This is a list of T cell receptor beta chains from one sample in a study of blood T cell repertoires in COVID-19. Method: immunoSEQ multiplex PCR; TCRdb's copy keeps in-frame clones and lacks some. This table has about 73,000 clones, around 81% appearing once. Material for sequencing was peripheral blood. Every receptor here comes from a human donor in a cohort sampled during active COVID-19. The CDR3 runs from the conserved cysteine through the conserved F or W. D genes are given only for firm matches. Some rows mark clone size as missing; the rest say once, few, many or name a class of expanded clone.

few	TRBV25-1	TRBJ1-5	TRBD1	CASSGGQGYQPQHF	TGTGCCAGCAGTGGTGGACAGGGGTACCAGCCCCAGCATTTT
NA	TRBV5-6	TRBJ2-7	TRBD1	CASSHPGQVSYEQYF	TGTGCCAGCAGTCACCCGGGACAGGTTTCCTACGAGCAGTACTTC
NA	TRBV29-1	TRBJ2-3	NA	CSVERGTDTQYF	TGCAGCGTGGAGAGGGGGACCGATACGCAGTATTTT
NA	TRBV5-6	TRBJ2-7	NA	CASSFQGSYEQYF	TGTGCCAGCAGCTTTCAGGGGTCCTACGAGCAGTACTTC
NA	TRBV4-1	TRBJ2-7	TRBD1	CASSARQGTVFF	TGCGCCAGCAGCGCGCGACAGGGGACCGTTTTTTTC
NA	TRBV3-1/TRBV3-2	TRBJ1-6	TRBD1	CASSLAGQINSPLHF	TGTGCCAGCAGCCTCGCGGGACAGATCAATTCACCCCTCCACTTT
NA	TRBV3-1/TRBV3-2	TRBJ2-5	NA	CASTHLRAGETQYF	TGTGCCAGCACCCACTTGAGAGCGGGAGAGACCCAGTACTTC
NA	TRBV6-6	TRBJ1-1	NA	CASSYSSRQAFF	TGTGCCAGCAGTTACTCGAGCCGTCAAGCTTTCTTT
NA	TRBV5-1	TRBJ2-6	TRBD1	CASSPGQGANSGANVLTF	TGCGCCAGCAGCCCGGGACAGGGGGCTAACTCTGGGGCCAACGTCCTGACTTTC
NA	TRBV13	TRBJ2-7	NA	CASSLGLYEQYF	TGTGCCAGCAGCTTGGGCCTCTACGAGCAGTACTTC
few	TRBV21-1	TRBJ2-7	NA	CASSKRKRSLEQYF	TGTGCCAGCAGCAAAAGAAAGCGGAGCCTAGAGCAGTACTTC
many	TRBV5-6	TRBJ2-2	NA	CASSPPSGEGGGATGELFF	TGTGCCAGCAGCCCACCGTCGGGGGAGGGCGGGGGCGCAACCGGGGAGCTGTTTTTT
NA	TRBV29-1	TRBJ2-3	NA	CSARALTDTQYF	TGCAGCGCCAGGGCCCTCACAGATACGCAGTATTTT
NA	TRBV10-3	TRBJ2-7	NA	CAITPYSEGEQYF	TGTGCCATCACCCCCTATTCAGAGGGCGAGCAGTACTTC
NA	TRBV15	TRBJ1-4	TRBD1	CATSRDLLRDRGEKLFF	TGTGCCACCAGCAGAGACCTACTCCGGGACAGGGGGGAAAAACTGTTTTTT
NA	TRBV28	TRBJ1-1	TRBD1	CASSLLGSTGVGDTEAFF	TGTGCCAGCAGTTTATTAGGGTCGACAGGGGTCGGGGACACTGAAGCTTTCTTT
NA	TRBV5-4	TRBJ1-5	NA	CASSLGGAGQPQHF	TGTGCCAGCAGCTTAGGGGGGGCTGGTCAGCCCCAGCATTTT
many	TRBV13	TRBJ1-6	NA	CASSLVRTGSPLHF	TGTGCCAGCAGCTTAGTTCGGACGGGGTCACCCCTCCACTTT
once	TRBV7-9	TRBJ2-6	NA	CASSLAGSTGANVLTF	TGTGCCAGCAGCTTAGCAGGGAGCACTGGGGCCAACGTCCTGACTTTC
NA	TRBV7-3	TRBJ2-1	TRBD2	CASSPSSGGVDEQFF	TGTGCCAGCAGTCCTTCTAGCGGGGGGGTTGATGAGCAGTTCTTC
NA	TRBV2	TRBJ1-3	TRBD1	CASRTHTLSGRDRGKSSGNTIYF	TGTGCCAGCAGAACCCACACCCTAAGTGGGCGGGACAGGGGGAAGAGCTCTGGAAACACCATATATTTT
NA	TRBV7-2	TRBJ2-3	TRBD2	CASRAGGSGDTQYF	TGTGCCAGCAGAGCGGGGGGAAGCGGAGATACGCAGTATTTT
once	TRBV11-2	TRBJ2-2	TRBD1	CASTRTGGWSGELFF	TGTGCCAGCACCCGGACAGGGGGGTGGTCCGGGGAGCTGTTTTTT
NA	TRBV7-2	TRBJ2-4	TRBD2	CASSLGTSGNIQYF	TGTGCCAGCAGCCTTGGGACTAGCGGGAACATTCAGTACTTC
NA	TRBV2	TRBJ2-2	TRBD2	CASRDSGKNTGELFF	TGTGCCAGCAGAGATAGCGGGAAGAACACCGGGGAGCTGTTTTTT
few	TRBV7-9	TRBJ2-1	TRBD1	CASSLGQGNEQFF	TGTGCCAGCAGCTTGGGACAGGGCAATGAGCAGTTCTTC
NA	TRBV12-3/TRBV12-4	TRBJ1-2	TRBD1	CASSLDRDGYTF	TGTGCCAGCAGCTTGGACAGGGATGGCTACACCTTC
NA	TRBV5-1	TRBJ1-1	TRBD1	CASSLAGTEHTEAFF	TGCGCCAGCAGCTTGGCCGGGACAGAGCACACTGAAGCTTTCTTT
few	TRBV5-5	TRBJ2-2	NA	CASSFSTGAWGELFF	TGTGCCAGCAGCTTTTCAACAGGCGCTTGGGGGGAGCTGTTTTTT
NA	TRBV11-2	TRBJ2-3	NA	CASSLTSASTDTQYF	TGTGCCAGCAGCTTAACCAGTGCTAGCACAGATACGCAGTATTTT
few	TRBV7-2	TRBJ1-1	NA	CASSLVVVRGSGEAFF	TGTGCCAGCAGCTTGGTGGTGGTTAGGGGGAGCGGTGAAGCTTTCTTT
large	TRBV10-3	TRBJ2-1	TRBD2	CAISEYWGGKYNEQFF	TGTGCCATCAGTGAATATTGGGGGGGGAAATACAATGAGCAGTTCTTC
NA	TRBV5-1	TRBJ2-2	TRBD1	CASSFPGTDTGELFF	TGCGCCAGCAGCTTTCCCGGGACAGACACCGGGGAGCTGTTTTTT
NA	TRBV10-3	TRBJ2-5	TRBD1	CAIQGARQETQYF	TGTGCCATCCAGGGGGCGCGGCAAGAGACCCAGTACTTC
NA	TRBV7-7	TRBJ2-2	TRBD1	CASSLATGVTGELFF	TGTGCTAGCAGCTTAGCGACAGGGGTCACCGGGGAGCTGTTTTTT
NA	TRBV6-1	TRBJ2-7	NA	CASSDLWGDPYEQYF	TGTGCCAGCAGTGATTTGTGGGGGGACCCCTACGAGCAGTACTTC
NA	TRBV29-1	TRBJ1-2	NA	CSVGQAWGYTF	TGCAGCGTTGGGCAGGCCTGGGGCTACACCTTC
NA	TRBV11-2	TRBJ2-3	NA	CASSSGLSLYF	TGTGCCAGCAGCTCCGGACTCTCGCTGTATTTT
NA	TRBV15	TRBJ1-2	TRBD1	CATSRDRGTGVGYTF	TGTGCCACCAGCAGAGATCGGGGGACAGGGGTTGGCTACACCTTC
NA	TRBV7-3	TRBJ2-2	NA	CASSATGPGELFF	TGTGCCAGCAGCGCCACAGGGCCCGGGGAGCTGTTTTTT
NA	TRBV7-7	TRBJ2-3	NA	CASSLTGASTDTQYF	TGTGCTAGCAGCTTAACAGGCGCTAGCACAGATACGCAGTATTTT
NA	TRBV15	TRBJ2-7	TRBD1	CATSRDWDSAYEQYF	TGTGCCACCAGCAGGGACTGGGACAGTGCCTACGAGCAGTACTTC
NA	TRBV27	TRBJ2-5	TRBD2	CASSLWPSGGEETQYF	TGTGCCAGCAGTTTATGGCCTAGCGGGGGGGAAGAGACCCAGTACTTC
NA	TRBV6-5	TRBJ2-3	NA	CASSSRPGHTDTQYF	TGTGCCAGCAGTTCCCGACCTGGGCACACAGATACGCAGTATTTT
NA	TRBV13	TRBJ1-3	NA	CANRGAGNTIYF	TGTGCCAATCGCGGGGCTGGAAACACCATATATTTT
once	TRBV2	TRBJ2-7	NA	CASMVETGEQYF	TGTGCCAGCATGGTAGAAACGGGCGAGCAGTACTTC
few	TRBV5-1	TRBJ1-1	TRBD1	CASSGSPGQGWAEAFF	TGCGCCAGCAGCGGCTCACCGGGACAGGGGTGGGCTGAAGCTTTCTTT
NA	TRBV7-9	TRBJ2-7	TRBD1	CASSLRDRAYEQYF	TGTGCCAGCAGCTTAAGGGACAGGGCGTACGAGCAGTACTTC
NA	TRBV20-1	TRBJ2-5	NA	CSASNPGGGRKTQYF	TGCAGTGCTAGTAATCCGGGGGGCGGTAGGAAGACCCAGTACTTC
NA	TRBV27	TRBJ1-6	NA	CASSLLRNNSPLHF	TGTGCCAGCAGTTTACTCAGAAATAATTCACCCCTCCACTTT
NA	TRBV5-6	TRBJ1-2	NA	CASSLALDTYYGYTF	TGTGCCAGCAGCTTGGCCCTCGACACTTACTATGGCTACACCTTC
NA	TRBV10-3	TRBJ2-7	NA	CAISEFGARYEQYF	TGTGCCATCAGTGAGTTTGGAGCCCGCTACGAGCAGTACTTC
NA	TRBV9	TRBJ2-3	TRBD2	CASSAVAGERTDTQYF	TGTGCCAGCAGCGCCGTAGCGGGGGAGCGCACAGATACGCAGTATTTT